A selection of T cell receptor beta chains follows, all from one sample in a study of graft-versus-host responses after intestinal transplantation. Clones were sequenced by immunoSEQ multiplex PCR, and TCRdb holds only the in-frame ones, with some missing. The repertoire consists of tens of thousands of clones, with 70% to 90% occurring once and the leading ten covering roughly 1.5%. The specimen was PBMCs, collected 26 days after transplant. The receptors shown here come from a human patient who received an intestinal transplant, so some T cells may come from the graft donor. CDR3s include the opening cysteine and the closing phenylalanine or tryptophan. The D gene is left open where the match is weak. Not all rows give a size; the values are once, few, many and, for expanded clones, a class.

DNA | CDR3 | J | size | V | D
TGTGCCAGCAGCCCAAGAGGAGGGACAGGGAAAGAGACCCAGTACTTC | CASSPRGGTGKETQYF | TRBJ2-5 | - | TRBV9 | TRBD1
TGTGCCAGCAGCTTGGGGGGAGGGACTGAAGCTTTCTTT | CASSLGGGTEAFF | TRBJ1-1 | - | TRBV5-6 | -
TGTGCCAGCAGTGGGGAGCGGGGGGAGATGATCCAAGAGACCCAGTACTTC | CASSGERGEMIQETQYF | TRBJ2-5 | - | TRBV28 | TRBD2
TGTGCCAGCAGCCAAGATTACTGGGGGGAACGACCCTACGAGCAGTACTTC | CASSQDYWGERPYEQYF | TRBJ2-7 | - | TRBV4-2 | -
TGCGCCAGCAGCCAAGTTTATCCAGGGGGCGGCGGGGAGCTGTTTTTT | CASSQVYPGGGGELFF | TRBJ2-2 | - | TRBV4-1 | TRBD1
TGTGCCAGCAGCTTAGCGTCTAAACCGACAGGGCAATCTTATGAAAAACTGTTTTTT | CASSLASKPTGQSYEKLFF | TRBJ1-4 | - | TRBV7-6 | TRBD1
TGTGCCGGCAGCCTAGAGTCCCGGGACAGGGATCAGCCCCAGCATTTT | CAGSLESRDRDQPQHF | TRBJ1-5 | - | TRBV7-9 | TRBD1
TGTGCCAGCAGACAGGGAGCCTTCTACGAGCAGTACTTC | CASRQGAFYEQYF | TRBJ2-7 | - | TRBV2 | -
TGTGCCAGCAGCCCAGGGGACAGGGAGGGAGAGACCCAGTACTTC | CASSPGDREGETQYF | TRBJ2-5 | - | TRBV11-3 | TRBD1
TGTGCCAGCAGCGTTTTGGGGACATCGTCTGGAAACACCATATATTTT | CASSVLGTSSGNTIYF | TRBJ1-3 | - | TRBV9 | -
TGCGCCAGCAGCTTGGGCAGGGGCCCTCTCATTAATGAAAAACTGTTTTTT | CASSLGRGPLINEKLFF | TRBJ1-4 | - | TRBV5-1 | -
TGTGCCAGCAGCGAAAGACAGGGGGAACTTTATCCCCGGTCTGACTATGGCTACACCTTC | CASSERQGELYPRSDYGYTF | TRBJ1-2 | - | TRBV9 | TRBD1
TGTGCCAGCAACCCTGGACCTATTCCGGGACTAGGTGCCTCCTACGAGCAGTACTTC | CASNPGPIPGLGASYEQYF | TRBJ2-7 | - | TRBV28 | TRBD2
TGCGCCAGCAGTGAGTCCGGACGGACTCCTGGAGCTTTCTTT | CASSESGRTPGAFF | TRBJ1-1 | once | TRBV10-1 | -
TGTGCCAGCAGCGGGCCCGGGAGGGGGGGCCGAGAGACCCAGTACTTC | CASSGPGRGGRETQYF | TRBJ2-5 | - | TRBV9 | TRBD2
TGTGCCAGCAGTGCTACAGGGGATAATTCACCCCTCCACTTT | CASSATGDNSPLHF | TRBJ1-6 | few | TRBV6-1 | TRBD1
TGCGCCAGCAGCTTCGGACAGGGTGGCTATGGCTACACCTTC | CASSFGQGGYGYTF | TRBJ1-2 | - | TRBV5-1 | TRBD1
TGTGCCACCAGCAGAGATCAGGGGGCAGGGGGCAAGGACATTCAGTACTTC | CATSRDQGAGGKDIQYF | TRBJ2-4 | - | TRBV15 | TRBD1
TGTGCCACCAGCAGAGATTTGCGGGATAGCAATCAGCCCCAGCATTTT | CATSRDLRDSNQPQHF | TRBJ1-5 | - | TRBV15 | -
TGTGCCAGCAGCGACGAGGGACAGGACACTGAAGCTTTCTTT | CASSDEGQDTEAFF | TRBJ1-1 | - | TRBV9 | TRBD1
TGTGCCAGCAGTGACCGGACTAGCGGGCTCTACGAGCAGTACTTC | CASSDRTSGLYEQYF | TRBJ2-7 | - | TRBV6-1 | TRBD2
TGTGCCAGCAGGGGACAGGGAATTTTGGGGAACATTCAGTACTTC | CASRGQGILGNIQYF | TRBJ2-4 | - | TRBV6-1 | TRBD1
TGTGCCAGCAGTTTTGAGCCAGATACGCAGTATTTT | CASSFEPDTQYF | TRBJ2-3 | - | TRBV28 | -
TGTGCCAGCAGTGAAGTCACTAGCCTCCAGTATTTT | CASSEVTSLQYF | TRBJ2-3 | - | TRBV6-1 | -
TGCGCCAGCAGCTGGGGACTAGCGGGGGTGGAGACCCAGTACTTC | CASSWGLAGVETQYF | TRBJ2-5 | - | TRBV5-1 | TRBD2
TGTGCCAGCAGCTTCCGGGGGGGCAAAAACATTCAGTACTTC | CASSFRGGKNIQYF | TRBJ2-4 | - | TRBV5-4 | TRBD2
TGTGCCAGCAGCTTAGTCGGTCCGAACACCGGGGAGCTGTTTTTT | CASSLVGPNTGELFF | TRBJ2-2 | - | TRBV7-3 | -
TGTGCCAGCAGTCCGCTAGCGTTCCCCTACGAGCAGTACTTC | CASSPLAFPYEQYF | TRBJ2-7 | - | TRBV28 | -
TGTGCCAGCTCACCGGGACTAACAGATACGCAGTATTTT | CASSPGLTDTQYF | TRBJ2-3 | once | TRBV18 | TRBD2
TGTGCCAGCAACGATAGTCCAGGCCCCTACGAGCAGTACTTC | CASNDSPGPYEQYF | TRBJ2-7 | - | TRBV7-2 | -
TGCAGCGTTGATTCAGGGGGCGCCTACAATGAGCAGTTCTTC | CSVDSGGAYNEQFF | TRBJ2-1 | - | TRBV29-1 | TRBD1
TGTGCCAGCAGCCCCGACAGGGGGCGCCGAGATGGAAACACCATATATTTT | CASSPDRGRRDGNTIYF | TRBJ1-3 | - | TRBV7-9 | TRBD1
TGTGCCAGCAGCTTTCATCCCAAACGGGGGATGAACACTGAAGCTTTCTTT | CASSFHPKRGMNTEAFF | TRBJ1-1 | - | TRBV11-2 | -
TGTGCCAGCATGACTAGCGGGGGTTACAATGAGCAGTTCTTC | CASMTSGGYNEQFF | TRBJ2-1 | - | TRBV6-5 | TRBD2
TGCAGCGCCACAGGGGAAGACAGAAGCACTGAAGCTTTCTTT | CSATGEDRSTEAFF | TRBJ1-1 | - | TRBV29-1 | TRBD1
TGTGCCAGCAGCGCCTCCCGGACAGGGTTTAGCCACGAGCAGTACTTC | CASSASRTGFSHEQYF | TRBJ2-7 | - | TRBV11-2 | TRBD1
TGTGCCAGCAGCAAAGCGAGGGACAGGGAAGGCAATCAGCCCCAGCATTTT | CASSKARDREGNQPQHF | TRBJ1-5 | - | TRBV21-1 | -
TGTGCCAGCAGCTTGTGGTCCAGGGGGTCAGATCAGCCCCAGCATTTT | CASSLWSRGSDQPQHF | TRBJ1-5 | - | TRBV5-6 | TRBD1
TGTGCCAGCAGCTCGACAGGGGCCTACAATGAGCAGTTCTTC | CASSSTGAYNEQFF | TRBJ2-1 | once | TRBV13 | TRBD1
TGTGCCAGCGCGCAAGGGGGAGAGGACAATGAGCAGTTCTTC | CASAQGGEDNEQFF | TRBJ2-1 | - | TRBV7-9 | -
TGTGCCACCCGTCTCGCGGTGGGCTACACCTTC | CATRLAVGYTF | TRBJ1-2 | - | TRBV28 | -
TGTGCCAGCAGGCCGGGACAGGGACGCGTTTATGGCTACACCTTC | CASRPGQGRVYGYTF | TRBJ1-2 | - | TRBV5-6 | TRBD1
TGTGCCAGCAGCTTGGGCGGGGGGGTCCATGAGCAGTTCTTC | CASSLGGGVHEQFF | TRBJ2-1 | - | TRBV5-6 | TRBD2
TGCGCCAGCAGCCCTCCCGGGACAGGGGGCAAACCCTCTGGAAACACCATATATTTT | CASSPPGTGGKPSGNTIYF | TRBJ1-3 | - | TRBV4-1 | TRBD1
TGTGCCAGCAGCTTAGCGACTAGCGGGAGTAAAGAGACCCAGTACTTC | CASSLATSGSKETQYF | TRBJ2-5 | once | TRBV7-8 | TRBD2
TGTGCCACCAAGACAGGGTTAGATAATGAGCAGTTCTTC | CATKTGLDNEQFF | TRBJ2-1 | - | TRBV6-5 | TRBD1
TGTGCCAGCAGCGTTGGGGGGGGCGGCAATCAGCCCCAGCATTTT | CASSVGGGGNQPQHF | TRBJ1-5 | - | TRBV11-2 | -
TGTGCCAGCAGCTACGACTCTAGCTCTGGAAACACCATATATTTT | CASSYDSSSGNTIYF | TRBJ1-3 | - | TRBV7-3 | -
TGTGCTAGCAGCTTAGAGGTAGCGGGGGCCCAAGAGACCCAGTACTTC | CASSLEVAGAQETQYF | TRBJ2-5 | - | TRBV7-7 | TRBD2